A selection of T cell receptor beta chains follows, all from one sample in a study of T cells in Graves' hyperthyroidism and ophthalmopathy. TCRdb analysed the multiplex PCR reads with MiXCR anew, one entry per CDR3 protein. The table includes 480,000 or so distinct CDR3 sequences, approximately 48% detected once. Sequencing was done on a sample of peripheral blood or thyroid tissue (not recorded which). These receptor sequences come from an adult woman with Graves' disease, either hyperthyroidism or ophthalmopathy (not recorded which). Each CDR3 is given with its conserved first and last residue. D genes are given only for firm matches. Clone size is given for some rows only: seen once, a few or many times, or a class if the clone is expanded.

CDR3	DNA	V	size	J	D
CAHGTGNQPQHF	TGCGCCCATGGGACAGGGAATCAGCCCCAGCATTTT	TRBV29-1	NA	TRBJ1-5	TRBD1
CASRSNDRLNTEAFF	TGTGCCAGCAGATCAAACGACAGGCTGAACACTGAAGCTTTCTTT	TRBV2	NA	TRBJ1-1	NA
CASSVGAANTEAFF	TGTGCCAGCAGCGTAGGTGCAGCGAACACTGAAGCTTTCTTT	TRBV9	many	TRBJ1-1	NA
CASSSYRDWTEAFF	TGTGCCAGTAGTAGTTACAGGGATTGGACTGAAGCTTTCTTT	TRBV19	NA	TRBJ1-1	NA
CASSLERRGEETQYF	TGTGCCAGCAGCTTAGAACGACGGGGAGAAGAGACCCAGTACTTC	TRBV7-6	once	TRBJ2-5	NA
CATSDEESRAFF	TGTGCCACCAGTGATGAGGAGTCCCGCGCTTTCTTT	TRBV24-1	NA	TRBJ1-1	NA
CASSLGGTSTETQYF	TGTGCCAGCAGCTTAGGAGGGACTAGCACAGAGACCCAGTACTTC	TRBV7-9	many	TRBJ2-5	TRBD2
CSATGTGGTPQHF	TGCAGTGCTACCGGGACAGGGGGGACGCCCCAGCATTTT	TRBV20-1	NA	TRBJ1-5	TRBD1
CATRRTALDQPQHF	TGTGCCACCAGGAGGACAGCCCTCGATCAGCCCCAGCATTTT	TRBV15	few	TRBJ1-5	NA
CASSLDELTGELFF	TGTGCCAGCAGCTTAGATGAACTAACCGGGGAGCTGTTTTTT	TRBV11-3	NA	TRBJ2-2	NA
CASNPRGGLGPWGEQYF	TGTGCCAGCAACCCACGGGGAGGATTGGGACCCTGGGGGGAGCAGTACTTC	TRBV9	many	TRBJ2-7	NA
CSARGRTGDTGELFF	TGCAGTGCTAGAGGGAGGACAGGGGACACCGGGGAGCTGTTTTTT	TRBV20-1	NA	TRBJ2-2	TRBD1
CASSQEGAGGYTF	TGCGCCAGCAGCCAAGAAGGGGCTGGTGGCTACACCTTC	TRBV4-1	many	TRBJ1-2	NA
CSARPGTSSYEQYF	TGCAGTGCTAGACCCGGGACTAGCTCCTACGAGCAGTACTTC	TRBV20-1	NA	TRBJ2-7	TRBD2
CASSHRDRNGRGQAFF	TGTGCCAGCAGCCACCGGGACAGGAACGGGAGAGGCCAAGCTTTCTTT	TRBV7-9	few	TRBJ1-1	TRBD1
CASSYRDFRTGELFF	TGCGCCAGCAGCTACCGGGACTTCCGCACCGGGGAGCTGTTTTTT	TRBV5-1	NA	TRBJ2-2	NA
CSAIRQTGIYEQYF	TGCAGTGCTATTCGCCAGACGGGCATCTACGAGCAGTACTTC	TRBV20-1	many	TRBJ2-7	NA
CASSREDGATNEKLFF	TGTGCCAGCTCGCGGGAGGACGGTGCAACTAATGAAAAACTGTTTTTT	TRBV2	once	TRBJ1-4	NA
CATSDSGEGGETQYF	TGTGCCACCAGTGACTCGGGAGAAGGGGGTGAGACCCAGTACTTC	TRBV24-1	NA	TRBJ2-5	NA
CSAGVEGGCETQYF	TGCAGTGCTGGCGTCGAGGGGGGCTGCGAGACCCAGTACTTC	TRBV20-1	once	TRBJ2-5	NA
CSAGGLLNYGYTF	TGCAGTGCTGGAGGATTACTTAACTATGGCTACACCTTC	TRBV20-1	many	TRBJ1-2	NA
CASRGATSNQPQHF	TGTGCCAGCAGGGGCGCCACTAGCAATCAGCCCCAGCATTTT	TRBV6-2/TRBV6-3	many	TRBJ1-5	NA
CASSPRGGEQYF	TGTGCCAGCAGCCCTCGGGGGGGCGAGCAGTACTTC	TRBV11-2	few	TRBJ2-7	TRBD2
CASSVVPGANTEAFF	TGTGCCAGCAGCGTAGTCCCGGGGGCGAACACTGAAGCTTTCTTT	TRBV9	once	TRBJ1-1	NA
CASSLGGQRQETQYF	TGTGCCAGCAGCTTAGGTGGACAGAGACAAGAGACCCAGTACTTC	TRBV7-2	NA	TRBJ2-5	NA
CASSQGWRQGDYGYTF	TGTGCCAGCAGCCAGGGATGGCGACAGGGGGACTATGGCTACACCTTC	TRBV4-2	NA	TRBJ1-2	TRBD1
CASIGGENQPQHF	TGCGCCAGCATCGGGGGGGAGAATCAGCCCCAGCATTTT	TRBV10-2	NA	TRBJ1-5	NA
CASSEQYSNQPQHF	TGTGCCAGCAGTGAACAGTATAGCAATCAGCCCCAGCATTTT	TRBV6-1	many	TRBJ1-5	NA
CASSVGWQGGNTEAF	TGTGCCAGCAGCGTAGGGTGGCAGGGAGGCAACACTGAAGCTTTC	TRBV9	NA	TRBJ2-6	NA
CASSTGQFATNEKLFF	TGTGCCAGTAGTACGGGACAGTTTGCAACTAATGAAAAACTGTTTTTT	TRBV19	NA	TRBJ1-4	TRBD1
CSARDLGQGGTEAFF	TGCAGTGCTAGAGATTTGGGACAGGGTGGCACTGAAGCTTTCTTT	TRBV20-1	once	TRBJ1-1	TRBD1
CASSPDSGRDQPQHF	TGTGCCAGCAGCCCAGACTCAGGCCGGGATCAGCCCCAGCATTTT	TRBV7-9	few	TRBJ1-5	NA
CASSPTGAANYGYTF	TGTGCCAGCAGTCCTACAGGGGCAGCTAACTATGGCTACACCTTC	TRBV12-3/TRBV12-4	few	TRBJ1-2	TRBD1
CASSIIEASGVYEQYF	TGTGCCAGTAGTATTATAGAGGCGTCTGGGGTTTACGAGCAGTACTTC	TRBV19	many	TRBJ2-7	NA
CSVEPPGLQDGYTF	TGCAGCGTCGAACCCCCAGGGCTCCAGGATGGCTACACCTTC	TRBV29-1	NA	TRBJ1-2	NA
CSARLSGGRETQYF	TGCAGTGCTAGGTTGAGCGGGGGTCGGGAGACCCAGTACTTC	TRBV20-1	NA	TRBJ2-5	TRBD2
CSVAGGFGDEQYF	TGCAGCGTTGCAGGGGGTTTCGGGGACGAGCAGTACTTC	TRBV29-1	NA	TRBJ2-7	TRBD1